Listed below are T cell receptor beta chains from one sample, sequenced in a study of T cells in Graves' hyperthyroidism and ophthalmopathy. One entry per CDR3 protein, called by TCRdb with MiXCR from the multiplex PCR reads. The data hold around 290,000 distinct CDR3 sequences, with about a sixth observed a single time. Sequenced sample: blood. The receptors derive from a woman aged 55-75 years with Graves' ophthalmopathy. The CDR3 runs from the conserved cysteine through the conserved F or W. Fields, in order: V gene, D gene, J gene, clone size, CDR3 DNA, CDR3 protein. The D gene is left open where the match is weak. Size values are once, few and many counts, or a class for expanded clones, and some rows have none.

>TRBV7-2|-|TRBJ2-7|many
TGTGCCAGCAGCAGGACAGCCCATAACTCCTACGAGCAGTACTTC
CASSRTAHNSYEQYF
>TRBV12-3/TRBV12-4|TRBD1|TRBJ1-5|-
TGTGCCAGCATCCGGGACAGGGGTCAGCCCCAGCATTTT
CASIRDRGQPQHF
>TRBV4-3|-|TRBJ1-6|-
TGCGCCAGCAGCCACACAGGGTCTAGCTCCTATAATTCACCCCTCCACTTT
CASSHTGSSSYNSPLHF
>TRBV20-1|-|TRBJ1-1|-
TGCAGTGCTGATCACAGAAACACTGAAGCTTTCTTT
CSADHRNTEAFF
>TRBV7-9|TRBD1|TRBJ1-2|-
TGTGCCAGCAGCTCTACAGGGGGGGTCTACTATGGCTACACCTTC
CASSSTGGVYYGYTF
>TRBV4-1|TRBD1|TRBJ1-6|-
TGCGCCAGCAGCCAAGAATTAGGGGGCTCACCCCTCCACTTT
CASSQELGGSPLHF
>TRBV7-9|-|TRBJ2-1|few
TGTGCCAGCAGCCGGATAGTGGGCGAGCAGTTCTTC
CASSRIVGEQFF
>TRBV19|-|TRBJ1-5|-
TGTGCCAGTAGTATGGTGGCAGGGGACTACCAGCCCCAGCATTTT
CASSMVAGDYQPQHF
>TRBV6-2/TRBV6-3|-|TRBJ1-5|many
TGTGCCAGCAGTTATGAGCGGTACAATCAGCCCCAGCATTTT
CASSYERYNQPQHF
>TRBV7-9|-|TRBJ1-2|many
TGTGCCAGCAGCTTAGAAGGTGGCTACACCTTC
CASSLEGGYTF
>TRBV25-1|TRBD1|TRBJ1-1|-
TGTGCCAGCCAAATGGACAGGATGAACACTGAAGCTTTCTTT
CASQMDRMNTEAFF
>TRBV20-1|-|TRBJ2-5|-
TGCAGTGCTAAGAATCCCGAGACCCAGTACTTC
CSAKNPETQYF
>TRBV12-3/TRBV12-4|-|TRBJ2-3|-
TGTGCCAGCAGTGGGCAGGGACATGGCACAGATACGCAGTATTTT
CASSGQGHGTDTQYF
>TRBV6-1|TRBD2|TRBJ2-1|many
TGTGCCAGCACCGCCCGAGAGGCGGGGGGAAACAATGAGCAGTTCTTC
CASTAREAGGNNEQFF
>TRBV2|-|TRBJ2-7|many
TGTGCCAGCTATTCCGGCGGTTCCTACGAGCAGTACTTC
CASYSGGSYEQYF
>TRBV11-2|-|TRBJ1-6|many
TGTGCCAGCAGCTCCCGGGCCTCGGCTTCACCCCTCCACTTT
CASSSRASASPLHF
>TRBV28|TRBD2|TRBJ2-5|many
TGTGCCAGCAGTTTAGGACTAGCGGGCGCATTTGGAGGGGAAAAAGAGACCCAGTACTTC
CASSLGLAGAFGGEKETQYF
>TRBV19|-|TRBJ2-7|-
TGTGCCAGTAGTACAGGCCACGAGCAGTACTTC
CASSTGHEQYF
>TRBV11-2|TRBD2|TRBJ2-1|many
TGTGCCAGCAGCTTGAATAGCGGGGCTTACAATGAGCAGTTCTTC
CASSLNSGAYNEQFF
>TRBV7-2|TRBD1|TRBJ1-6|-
TGTGCCAGCAGCCTCGACAGGGGGCCTTCACCCCTCCACTTT
CASSLDRGPSPLHF
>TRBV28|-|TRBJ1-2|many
TGTGCCAGCAGGCGGTCCACCTATGGCTACACCTTC
CASRRSTYGYTF
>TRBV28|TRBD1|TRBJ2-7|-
TGTGCCAGCCGTTACTCTCCGAGACAGGGCTACGAGCAGTACTTC
CASRYSPRQGYEQYF
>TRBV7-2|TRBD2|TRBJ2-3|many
TGTGCCAGCAGCTTATCAGCGGGAGCCACAGATACGCAGTATTTT
CASSLSAGATDTQYF
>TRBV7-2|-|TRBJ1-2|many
TGTGCCAGCAGCTACCCAGCCTATGGCTACACCTTC
CASSYPAYGYTF
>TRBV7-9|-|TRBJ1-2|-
TGTGCCAGCACCCGACAGGATGTCTATGGCTACACCTTC
CASTRQDVYGYTF
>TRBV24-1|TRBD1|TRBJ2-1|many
TGTGCCACCAGTGACCCAGGGGGCCCCTACAATGAGCAGTTCTTC
CATSDPGGPYNEQFF
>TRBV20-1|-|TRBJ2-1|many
TGCAGTGCTCAATTTGCCCTTAGGGGTGAGCAGTTCTTC
CSAQFALRGEQFF